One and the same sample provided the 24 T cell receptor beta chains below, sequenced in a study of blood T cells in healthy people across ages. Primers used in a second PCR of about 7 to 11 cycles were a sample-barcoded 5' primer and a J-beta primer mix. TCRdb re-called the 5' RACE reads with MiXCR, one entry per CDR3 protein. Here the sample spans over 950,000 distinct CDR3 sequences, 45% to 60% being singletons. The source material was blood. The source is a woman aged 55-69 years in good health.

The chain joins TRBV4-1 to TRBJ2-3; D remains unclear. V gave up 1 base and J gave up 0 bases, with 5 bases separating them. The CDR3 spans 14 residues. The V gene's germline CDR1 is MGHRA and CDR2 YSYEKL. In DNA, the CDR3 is TGCGCCAGCAGCCAAGTAGTTAGCACAGATACGCAGTATTTT. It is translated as CASSQVVSTDTQYF.

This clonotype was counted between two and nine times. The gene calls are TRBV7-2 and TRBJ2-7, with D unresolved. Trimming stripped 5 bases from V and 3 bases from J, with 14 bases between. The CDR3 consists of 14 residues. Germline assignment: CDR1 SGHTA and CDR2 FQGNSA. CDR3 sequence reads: CASSVELGNYEQYF. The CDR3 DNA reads TGTGCCAGCAGCGTAGAGTTGGGTAACTACGAGCAGTACTTC.

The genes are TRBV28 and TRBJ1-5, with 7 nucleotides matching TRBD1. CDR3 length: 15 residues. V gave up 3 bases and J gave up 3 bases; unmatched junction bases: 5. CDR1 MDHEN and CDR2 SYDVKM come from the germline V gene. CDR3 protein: CASSFTTGYNQPQHF. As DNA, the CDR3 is TGTGCCAGCAGTTTCACGACAGGGTACAATCAGCCCCAGCATTTT.

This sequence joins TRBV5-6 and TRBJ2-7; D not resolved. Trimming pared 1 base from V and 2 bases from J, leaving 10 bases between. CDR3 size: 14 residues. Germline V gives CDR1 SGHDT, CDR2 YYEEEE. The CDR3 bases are TGTGCCAGCAGCTTGTATAGCAGACCCTACGAGCAGTACTTC. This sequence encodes CASSLYSRPYEQYF.

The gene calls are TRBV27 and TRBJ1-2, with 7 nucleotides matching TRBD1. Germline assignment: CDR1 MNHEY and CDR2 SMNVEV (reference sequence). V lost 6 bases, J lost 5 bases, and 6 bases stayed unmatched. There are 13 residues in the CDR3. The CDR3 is CASRETGSYGYTF. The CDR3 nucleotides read TGTGCCAGCAGGGAGACAGGGTCGTATGGCTACACCTTC.

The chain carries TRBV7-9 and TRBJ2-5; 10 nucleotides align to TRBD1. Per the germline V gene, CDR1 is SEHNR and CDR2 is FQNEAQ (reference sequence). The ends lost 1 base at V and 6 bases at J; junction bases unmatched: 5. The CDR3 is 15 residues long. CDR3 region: CASSLEGTGVQTQYF. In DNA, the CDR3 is TGTGCCAGCAGCTTAGAGGGGACAGGGGTGCAGACCCAGTACTTC.

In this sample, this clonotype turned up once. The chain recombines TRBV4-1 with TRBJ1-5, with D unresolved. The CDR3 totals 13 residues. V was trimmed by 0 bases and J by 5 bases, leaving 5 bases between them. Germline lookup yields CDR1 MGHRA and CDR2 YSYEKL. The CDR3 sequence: CASSQDRHQPQHF. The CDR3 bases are TGCGCCAGCAGCCAAGATAGGCATCAGCCCCAGCATTTT.

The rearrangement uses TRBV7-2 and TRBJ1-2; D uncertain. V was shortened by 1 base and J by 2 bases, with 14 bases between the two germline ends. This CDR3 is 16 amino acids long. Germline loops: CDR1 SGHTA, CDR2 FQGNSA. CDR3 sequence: CASSLVCRLINYGYTF. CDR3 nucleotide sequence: TGTGCCAGCAGCTTAGTGTGCAGGCTTATAAACTATGGCTACACCTTC.

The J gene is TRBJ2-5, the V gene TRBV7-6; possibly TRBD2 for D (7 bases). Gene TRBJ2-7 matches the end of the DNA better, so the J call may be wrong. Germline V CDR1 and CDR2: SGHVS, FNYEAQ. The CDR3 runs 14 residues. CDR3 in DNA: TGTGCCAGCAGCTCCATACGGGGGGCCAGCGAGCAGTACTTC. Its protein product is CASSSIRGASEQYF.

The CDR3 loop is CASSSGQGILGSPLHF. The CDR3, as DNA: TGTGCCAGCAGTTCCGGACAGGGGATTCTTGGGTCACCCCTCCACTTT. The J gene is TRBJ1-6, the V gene TRBV27; TRBD1 matches at 9 bases. The germline CDR1 and CDR2 sequences are MNHEY and SMNVEV (reference sequence). V shed 4 bases, J shed 10 bases, and the junction held 11 bases outside the gene matches. This CDR3 spans 16 amino acids.

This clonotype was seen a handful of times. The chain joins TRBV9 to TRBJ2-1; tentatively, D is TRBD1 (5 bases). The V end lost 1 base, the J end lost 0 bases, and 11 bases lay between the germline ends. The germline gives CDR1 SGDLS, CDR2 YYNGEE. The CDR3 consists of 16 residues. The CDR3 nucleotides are TGTGCCAGCAGCGTAAGGGGTGGCGTCTCCTACAATGAGCAGTTCTTC. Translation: CASSVRGGVSYNEQFF.

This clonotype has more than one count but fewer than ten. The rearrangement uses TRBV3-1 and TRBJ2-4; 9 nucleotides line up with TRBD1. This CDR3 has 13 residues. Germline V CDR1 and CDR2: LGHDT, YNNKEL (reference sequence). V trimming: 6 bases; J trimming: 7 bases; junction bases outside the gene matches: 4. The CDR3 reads CASRFGTGNIQYF. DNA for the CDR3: TGTGCCAGCAGATTTGGGACAGGGAACATTCAGTACTTC.

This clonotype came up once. The CDR3 DNA reads as TGTGCCAGCAGCCTTAGCAGATCCACCACAGATACGCAGTATTTT. This gives the protein CASSLSRSTTDTQYF. The V and J genes are TRBV7-9 and TRBJ2-3; D unresolved. CDR3 size: 15 residues. Germline CDR1 and CDR2: SEHNR and FQNEAQ (reference sequence). V shed 5 bases and J shed 2 bases, with 14 bases lying between them.

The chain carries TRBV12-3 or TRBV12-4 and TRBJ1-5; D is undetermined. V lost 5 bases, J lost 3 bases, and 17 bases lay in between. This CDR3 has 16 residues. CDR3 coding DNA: TGTGCCAGCAGTCTCGGGTCCTCCAACTCCAATCAGCCCCAGCATTTT. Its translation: CASSLGSSNSNQPQHF.

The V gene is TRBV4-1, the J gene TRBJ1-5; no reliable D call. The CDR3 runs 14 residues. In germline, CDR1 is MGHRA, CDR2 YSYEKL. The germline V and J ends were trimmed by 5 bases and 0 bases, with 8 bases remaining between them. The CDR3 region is CASSELGSNQPQHF. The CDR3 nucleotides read TGCGCCAGCAGCGAGTTGGGTAGCAATCAGCCCCAGCATTTT.

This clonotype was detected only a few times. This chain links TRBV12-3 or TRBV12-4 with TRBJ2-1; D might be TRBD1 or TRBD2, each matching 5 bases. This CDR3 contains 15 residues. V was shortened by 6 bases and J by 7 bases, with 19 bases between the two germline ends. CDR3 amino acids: CASRTGTQRRNEQFF. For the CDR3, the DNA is TGTGCCAGCAGAACCGGGACCCAGCGGCGGAATGAGCAGTTCTTC.

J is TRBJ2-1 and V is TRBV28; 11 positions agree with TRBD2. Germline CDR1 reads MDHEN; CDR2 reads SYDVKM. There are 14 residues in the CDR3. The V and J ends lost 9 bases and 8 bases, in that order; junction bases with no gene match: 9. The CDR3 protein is CASFTSGRSHEQFF. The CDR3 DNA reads TGTGCCAGTTTCACTAGCGGGAGATCTCATGAGCAGTTCTTC.

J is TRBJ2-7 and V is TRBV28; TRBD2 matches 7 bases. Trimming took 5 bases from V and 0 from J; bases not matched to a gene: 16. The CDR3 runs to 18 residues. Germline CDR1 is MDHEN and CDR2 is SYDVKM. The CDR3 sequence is CASSPISRASGSSYEQYF. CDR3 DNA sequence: TGTGCCAGCAGTCCTATCTCCCGGGCTAGCGGCAGCTCCTACGAGCAGTACTTC.

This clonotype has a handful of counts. In DNA form, the CDR3 reads TGTGCCAGCAGCCCGGACGGGTATCAGCCCCAGCATTTT. It yields the protein CASSPDGYQPQHF. J is TRBJ1-5 and V is TRBV7-9, with D unclear. V shed 5 bases and J shed 5 bases, with 10 bases lying between them. The CDR3 covers 13 residues. In germline, CDR1 is SEHNR, CDR2 FQNEAQ (reference sequence).

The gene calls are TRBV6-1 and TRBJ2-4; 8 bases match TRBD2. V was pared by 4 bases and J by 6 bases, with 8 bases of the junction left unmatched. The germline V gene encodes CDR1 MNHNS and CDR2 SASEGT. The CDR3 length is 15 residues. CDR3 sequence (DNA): TGTGCCAGCAGTGCCGGGCTAGCGGGCGGAAACATTCAGTACTTC. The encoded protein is CASSAGLAGGNIQYF.

This CDR3 reads CASSLLQGLPEAFF. In nucleotides, the CDR3 is TGTGCCAGCAGCTTGTTACAGGGGTTACCTGAAGCTTTCTTT. The V call is TRBV5-6, the J call TRBJ1-1, with 7 bases identical to TRBD1. Germline assignment: CDR1 SGHDT and CDR2 YYEEEE. The length of the CDR3 is 14 residues. V gave up 1 base and J gave up 6 bases; unmatched junction bases: 6.

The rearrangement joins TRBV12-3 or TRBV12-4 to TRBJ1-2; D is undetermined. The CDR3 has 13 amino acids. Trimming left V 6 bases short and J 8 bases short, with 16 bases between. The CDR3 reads CASSLSAMVGYTF. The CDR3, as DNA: TGTGCCAGCAGCCTCTCAGCGATGGTGGGCTACACCTTC.

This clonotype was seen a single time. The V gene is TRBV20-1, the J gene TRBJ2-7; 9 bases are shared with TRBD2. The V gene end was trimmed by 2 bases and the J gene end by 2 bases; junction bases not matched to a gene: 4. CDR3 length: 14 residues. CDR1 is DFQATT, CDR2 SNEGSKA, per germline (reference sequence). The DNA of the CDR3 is TGCAGTGCTAGAACGACTAGCGGCCCCTACGAGCAGTACTTC. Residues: CSARTTSGPYEQYF.

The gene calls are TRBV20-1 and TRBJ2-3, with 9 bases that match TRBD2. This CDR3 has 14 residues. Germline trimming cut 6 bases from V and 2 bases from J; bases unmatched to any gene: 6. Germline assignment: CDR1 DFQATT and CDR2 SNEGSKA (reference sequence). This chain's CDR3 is CSATLAGLTDTQYF. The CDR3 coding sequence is TGCAGTGCGACCCTAGCGGGACTCACAGATACGCAGTATTTT.